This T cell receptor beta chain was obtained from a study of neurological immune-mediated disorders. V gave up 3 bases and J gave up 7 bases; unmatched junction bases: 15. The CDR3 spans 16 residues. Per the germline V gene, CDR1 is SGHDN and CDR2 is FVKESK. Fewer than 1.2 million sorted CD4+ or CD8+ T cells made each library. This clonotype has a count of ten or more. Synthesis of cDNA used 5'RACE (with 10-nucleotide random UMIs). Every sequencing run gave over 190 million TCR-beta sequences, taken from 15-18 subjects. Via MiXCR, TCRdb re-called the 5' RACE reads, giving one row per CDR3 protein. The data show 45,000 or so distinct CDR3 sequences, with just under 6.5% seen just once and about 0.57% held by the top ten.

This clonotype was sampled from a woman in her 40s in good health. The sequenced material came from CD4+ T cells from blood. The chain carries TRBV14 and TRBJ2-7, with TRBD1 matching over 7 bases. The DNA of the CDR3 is TGTGCCAGCAGCCACCGTGGCTCGACAGGGAGTAGGGAGCAGTACTTC. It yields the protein CASSHRGSTGSREQYF.